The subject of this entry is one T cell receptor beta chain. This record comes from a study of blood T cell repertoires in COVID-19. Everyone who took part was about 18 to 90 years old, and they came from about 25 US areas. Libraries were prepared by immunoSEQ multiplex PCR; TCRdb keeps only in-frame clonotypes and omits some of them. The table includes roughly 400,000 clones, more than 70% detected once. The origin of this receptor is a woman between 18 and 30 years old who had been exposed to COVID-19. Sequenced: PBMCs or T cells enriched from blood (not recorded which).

The CDR3 region has the DNA TGTGCCAGCAGTCAAAGTTGGACAGTTTTTGAAAAACTGTTTTTT. This translates into CASSQSWTVFEKLFF. The chain uses TRBV5-6 and TRBJ1-4; TRBD1 might be the D (6 bases). Per germline, CDR1 SGHDT and CDR2 YYEEEE. The ends were cut back, 5 bases at V and 7 bases at J, with 18 bases in the middle. CDR3 length: 15 residues.